These 24 T cell receptor beta chains were sequenced from one sample in a study of human T cells and chemical hapten exposure. Noted time point: pre-sensitization, week 0. This sample's treatment: therapeutic diphenylcyclopropenone sensitization with weekly scalp DPC. TCRdb analysed the RACE reads with MiXCR anew, one entry per CDR3 protein. Among more than 300,000 distinct CDR3 sequences listed, about 5.1% were seen once. The specimen was whole blood, collected in connection with sensitization to the hapten diphenylcyclopropenone (DPC). These TCRs come from a woman between 50 and 59 years old with alopecia areata. Some clones in this sample may be carry-over from other donors' samples.

The V gene is TRBV12-3 or TRBV12-4, the J gene TRBJ2-5, with unresolved D. Trimming took off 6 bases at V and 1 base at J, with 15 bases between the two ends. CDR3 length equals 15 residues. This CDR3 reads CASRAEITSQETQYF. The CDR3 DNA is TGTGCCAGCAGGGCGGAGATCACCAGCCAAGAGACCCAGTACTTC.

This clonotype was seen only a few times. This chain joins TRBV7-8 and TRBJ2-5; D not resolved. Trimming cost V 5 bases and J 0 bases, with 10 bases left between them. The CDR3 spans 14 residues. The germline V gene has CDR1 SGHVS and CDR2 FQNEAQ. The CDR3 region has the DNA TGTGCCAGCAGCCCTCATGAGGACCAAGAGACCCAGTACTTC. This translates into CASSPHEDQETQYF.

This clonotype was found a few times. This chain joins TRBV30 and TRBJ2-7; no definite D call. The germline V and J ends were trimmed by 0 bases and 8 bases, with 20 bases remaining between them. CDR3 size: 15 residues. Germline loops: CDR1 GTSNPN, CDR2 SVGIG (reference sequence). As DNA, the CDR3 is TGTGCCTGGAGTGTAGGATTTGGGCCGCTTAGGCAGCAGTACTTC. This encodes CAWSVGFGPLRQQYF.

This clonotype was seen at least ten times. V is TRBV28 and J is TRBJ2-7, with unresolved D. From germline, CDR1 is MDHEN and CDR2 SYDVKM. CDR3 size: 14 residues. Trimming stripped 4 bases from V and 3 bases from J, with 13 bases between. The CDR3 nucleotides read TGTGCCAGCAGTTCCGCTACGGTTAACTACGAGCAGTACTTC. Protein sequence: CASSSATVNYEQYF.

This clonotype was counted many times. The rearrangement joins TRBV7-8 to TRBJ1-5; D is perhaps TRBD1 (5 bases). CDR3 size: 14 residues. V shed 1 base and J shed 7 bases, with 11 bases lying between them. From germline, CDR1 is SGHVS and CDR2 FQNEAQ. The CDR3 sequence is CASSLEGLYQPQHF. For the CDR3, the DNA is TGTGCCAGCAGCTTAGAGGGGCTTTACCAGCCCCAGCATTTT.

This clonotype was detected ten times or more. This chain connects TRBV20-1 to TRBJ1-4; unclear D gene. The CDR3 covers 15 residues. Trimming stripped 0 bases from V and 8 bases from J, with 16 bases between. The germline V gene has CDR1 DFQATT and CDR2 SNEGSKA (reference sequence). CDR3 residues: CSARDGGGIGEKLFF. The CDR3 nucleotides are TGCAGTGCTAGAGATGGAGGAGGGATCGGGGAAAAACTGTTTTTT.

The chain couples TRBV20-1 to TRBJ1-1, with TRBD1 identical over 7 bases. CDR1 and CDR2 from the germline V gene are DFQATT and SNEGSKA (reference sequence). CDR3 length: 14 residues. After removal of 3 bases from V and 3 bases from J, the junction contained 7 bases not matched to a gene. DNA for the CDR3: TGCAGTGCTAGTAGGGGGCCTGGGTACACTGAAGCTTTCTTT. The encoded protein is CSASRGPGYTEAFF.

This clonotype was seen repeatedly, ten times or more. The chain is built from TRBV6-6 and TRBJ2-7; 7 nucleotides match TRBD1. V shed 6 bases, J shed 2 bases, and the junction held 13 bases outside the gene matches. CDR1 MNHNY and CDR2 SVGAGI come from the germline V gene (reference sequence). The CDR3 has 16 amino acids. CDR3 nucleotides: TGTGCCAGCAGCCCCCTCCCAGGGACAGCCACCTACGAGCAGTACTTC. Its protein is CASSPLPGTATYEQYF.

The chain links TRBV6-6 to TRBJ1-1; 7 bases map to TRBD1. The CDR3 consists of 14 residues. The trim removed 9 bases at V and 4 bases at J, leaving 11 bases unmatched. Germline loops: CDR1 MNHNY, CDR2 SVGAGI (reference sequence). The CDR3 protein is CASLSLDRATEAFF. CDR3 sequence (DNA): TGTGCCAGTCTGTCCTTAGACAGGGCCACTGAAGCTTTCTTT.

The V gene is TRBV18, the J gene TRBJ2-3; 15 positions match TRBD2. Germline V gene lookup returns CDR1 KGHSH and CDR2 LQKENI. CDR3 length: 18 residues. Losses at the gene ends were 1 base for V and 4 bases for J; bases not matched to a gene: 6. The CDR3 coding sequence is TGTGCCAGCTCACCACGTGGACTAGCGGGAGGGCCATCAGATACGCAGTATTTT. Protein product: CASSPRGLAGGPSDTQYF.

This clonotype was recorded at least ten times. The chain employs TRBV6-2 or TRBV6-3 and TRBJ2-3, with 9 bases matching TRBD1. Germline loops: CDR1 MNHEY, CDR2 SVGEGT. The V gene end was trimmed by 2 bases and the J gene end by 5 bases; junction bases not matched to a gene: 5. This CDR3 has 15 amino acids. CDR3 sequence (DNA): TGTGCCAGCAGTTACGATGGGACAGGGAGAGATACGCAGTATTTT. This codes for CASSYDGTGRDTQYF.

This clonotype was recorded at least ten times. This chain uses TRBV11-2 with TRBJ2-4; D is perhaps TRBD1 (5 bases). This CDR3 has 16 amino acids. Between the trimmed V and J ends, which lost 4 bases and 0 bases, there was a span of 13 bases. Germline assignment: CDR1 SGHAT and CDR2 FQNNGV. CDR3 in amino acids: CASSSLVGRAKNIQYF. The CDR3 DNA reads TGTGCCAGCAGCTCCCTGGTGGGGCGAGCCAAAAACATTCAGTACTTC. Together with reference TRBV11-2 and TRBJ2-4, the CDR3 gives the full variable domain: EAGVAQSPRYKIIEKRQSVAFWCNPISGHATLYWYQQILGQGPKLLIQFQNNGVVDDSQLPKDRFSAERLKGVDSTLKIQPAKLEDSAVYLCASSSLVGRAKNIQYFGAGTRLSVL.

The genes are TRBV5-6 and TRBJ2-3, with D perhaps matching TRBD2 (5 bases). There are 15 residues in the CDR3. Trimming took 5 bases from V and 2 from J, leaving 15 bases between them. Germline lookup yields CDR1 SGHDT and CDR2 YYEEEE. CDR3 loop: CASRAPLGFTDTQYF. The CDR3 DNA reads TGTGCCAGCAGGGCTCCACTAGGATTCACAGATACGCAGTATTTT.

This clonotype came up a few times. V and J are TRBV5-1 and TRBJ2-5, with D possibly TRBD2 on 6 matching bases. Germline V gene data show CDR1 as SGHRS and CDR2 as YFSETQ. This CDR3 region has 14 residues. V lost 3 bases to trimming and J lost 3 bases, with 12 bases between them. The CDR3, as DNA: TGCGCCAGCAGCTCCGGGACTTCAAAAGAGACCCAGTACTTC. Residues: CASSSGTSKETQYF.

The rearrangement joins TRBV5-1 to TRBJ2-3, with D unresolved. The CDR3 has 14 amino acids. Germline CDR1 SGHRS, CDR2 YFSETQ. Trimming took off 1 base at V and 2 bases at J, with 8 bases between the two ends. CDR3 in DNA: TGCGCCAGCAGCTTGAACAGCTTCACAGATACGCAGTATTTT. Translating it yields CASSLNSFTDTQYF.

This clonotype was detected many times. The genes are TRBV6-5 and TRBJ2-7; maybe TRBD2 (5 bases). CDR1 and CDR2 (germline): MNHEY, SVGAGI. Trimming pared 5 bases from V and 9 bases from J, leaving 17 bases between. CDR3 length: 13 amino acids. CDR3 nucleotide sequence: TGTGCCAGCAGTGCGGGCCACCCACCAGGGCAGTACTTC. Translating it yields CASSAGHPPGQYF.

The chain employs TRBV4-3 and TRBJ2-3; 9 bases are shared with TRBD2. Germline V gene sequence: CDR1 LGHNA, CDR2 YSLEER. The CDR3 contains 15 residues. V lost 3 bases and J lost 2; bases outside the gene matches: 3. As DNA, the CDR3 is TGCGCCAGCAGCCAGCTAGCGGGGACCACAGATACGCAGTATTTT. It specifies CASSQLAGTTDTQYF.

This clonotype has a count of ten or more. The CDR3, as DNA: TGCAGTGCTAGAGATGGGCAAGCCGCCCACGAGCAGTACTTC. It translates to CSARDGQAAHEQYF. V and J are TRBV20-1 and TRBJ2-7, with D hard to call. Germline CDR1 DFQATT, CDR2 SNEGSKA (reference sequence). The CDR3 extends over 14 amino acids. Trimming took 0 bases from V and 5 from J, leaving 14 bases between them.

This rearrangement joins TRBV18 to TRBJ1-1, with 9 bases matching TRBD1. Looked up from germline, CDR1 is KGHSH and CDR2 is LQKENI. CDR3 length: 16 residues. After removal of 1 base from V and 5 bases from J, the junction contained 8 bases not matched to a gene. This CDR3 reads CASSPLEQGAGTEAFF. The DNA of the CDR3 is TGTGCCAGCTCACCACTAGAACAGGGGGCAGGTACTGAAGCTTTCTTT.

In this sample, this clonotype turned up a few times. The V call is TRBV6-5, the J call TRBJ1-1; D gene ambiguous. Between the trimmed V and J ends, which lost 0 bases and 3 bases, there was a span of 11 bases. Germline V gives CDR1 MNHEY, CDR2 SVGAGI. The CDR3 runs to 15 residues. CDR3 bases: TGTGCCAGCAGTTACTCGTTCAATATGGACACTGAAGCTTTCTTT. Encoded protein: CASSYSFNMDTEAFF.

The chain has TRBV6-5 and TRBJ1-1, with D uncertain. Deletions cut 0 bases from V and 2 bases from J, with 7 bases between. Per the germline V gene, CDR1 is MNHEY and CDR2 is SVGAGI. The CDR3 runs 14 residues. The CDR3 nucleotides read TGTGCCAGCAGTTACTCGCCAGTTAACACTGAAGCTTTCTTT. Translated: CASSYSPVNTEAFF.

This clonotype turned up a few times. The rearrangement joins TRBV3-1 to TRBJ2-7; no clear D gene. Germline CDR1 and CDR2: LGHDT and YNNKEL (reference sequence). The CDR3 covers 14 residues. The V end was cut by 5 bases, the J end by 4 bases, with 15 bases between. The CDR3 loop reads CASSDEAVSYEQYF. CDR3 in DNA: TGTGCCAGCAGCGATGAGGCCGTTTCTTACGAGCAGTACTTC.

This chain links TRBV28 with TRBJ1-6, with D tentatively TRBD1 (5 bases). Germline V gene lookup returns CDR1 MDHEN and CDR2 SYDVKM. Trimming took 8 bases from V and 2 from J, leaving 10 bases between them. CDR3 size: 14 residues. The CDR3 is CASGGFTYNSPLHF. The CDR3 nucleotides are TGTGCCAGCGGGGGATTCACCTATAATTCACCCCTCCACTTT. Combining the CDR3 with reference TRBV28 and TRBJ1-6 gives the whole variable domain DVKVTQSSRYLVKRTGEKVFLECVQDMDHENMFWYRQDPGLGLRLIYFSYDVKMKEKGDIPEGYSVSREKKERFSLILESASTNQTSMYLCASGGFTYNSPLHFGNGTRLTVT.

This clonotype was detected many times. This chain links TRBV29-1 with TRBJ1-3; D perhaps matches TRBD1 (6 bases). This CDR3 spans 16 amino acids. Germline loops: CDR1 SQVTM, CDR2 ANQGSEA. Trimming removed 3 bases from V and 0 bases from J, with 15 bases in between. CDR3 sequence (DNA): TGCAGCGTTGACGCCTCAGGGGCCGGCTCTGGAAACACCATATATTTT. Protein product: CSVDASGAGSGNTIYF.